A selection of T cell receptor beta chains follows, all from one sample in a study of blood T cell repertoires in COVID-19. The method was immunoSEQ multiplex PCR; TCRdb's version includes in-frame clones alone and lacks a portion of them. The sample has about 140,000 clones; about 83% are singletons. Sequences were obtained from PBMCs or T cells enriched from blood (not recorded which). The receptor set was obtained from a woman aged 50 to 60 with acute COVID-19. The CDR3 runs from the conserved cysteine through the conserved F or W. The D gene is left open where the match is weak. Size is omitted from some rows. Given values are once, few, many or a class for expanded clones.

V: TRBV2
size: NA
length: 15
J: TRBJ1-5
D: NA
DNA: TGTGCCAGCAGTGAAATGGTCCAGGGGTATCAGCCCCAGCATTTT
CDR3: CASSEMVQGYQPQHF

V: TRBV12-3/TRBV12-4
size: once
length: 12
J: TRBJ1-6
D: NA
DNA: TGTGCCAGCAGGAGTGACGGGACACCCCTCCACTTT
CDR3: CASRSDGTPLHF

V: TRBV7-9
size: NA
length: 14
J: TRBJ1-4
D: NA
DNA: TGTGCCAGCAGCTTACCCGGGGTCGGTGAAAAACTGTTTTTT
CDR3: CASSLPGVGEKLFF

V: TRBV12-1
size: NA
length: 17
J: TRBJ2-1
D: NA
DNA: TGTGCCAGCAGCTTTTCTTCGGGGGGAGGGCACTGGGATGAGCAGTTCTTC
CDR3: CASSFSSGGGHWDEQFF

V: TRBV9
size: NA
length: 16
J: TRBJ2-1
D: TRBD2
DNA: TGTGCCAGCAGCGTACTGTCTAGCGGGAGGGGGGCTGAGCAGTTCTTC
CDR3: CASSVLSSGRGAEQFF

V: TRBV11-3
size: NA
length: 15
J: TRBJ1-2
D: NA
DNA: TGTGCCAGCAGCCCACAGGTTAATTCTAACTATGGCTACACCTTC
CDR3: CASSPQVNSNYGYTF

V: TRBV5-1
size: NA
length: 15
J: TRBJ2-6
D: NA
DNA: TGCGCCAGCAGCTTGACGGTCTCTGGGGCCAACGTCCTGACTTTC
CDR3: CASSLTVSGANVLTF

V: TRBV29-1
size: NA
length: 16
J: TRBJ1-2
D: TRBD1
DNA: TGCAGCGTACGGGACAGGGGGCGTACGTCTAACTATGGCTACACCTTC
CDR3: CSVRDRGRTSNYGYTF

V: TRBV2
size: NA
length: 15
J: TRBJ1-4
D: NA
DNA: TGTGCCAGCAGTCGAGCGAGAGGTCGGGGTGAAAAACTGTTTTTT
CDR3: CASSRARGRGEKLFF

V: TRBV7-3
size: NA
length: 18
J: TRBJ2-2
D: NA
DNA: TGTGCCAGCAGCTTATTGGGCAGAGGGACTGCGAACACCGGGGAGCTGTTTTTT
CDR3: CASSLLGRGTANTGELFF

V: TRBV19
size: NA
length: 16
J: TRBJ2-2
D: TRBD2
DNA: TGTGCCAGTAGACCTCTAGCGGCGGCGGTTGACGGGGAGCTGTTTTTT
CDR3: CASRPLAAAVDGELFF

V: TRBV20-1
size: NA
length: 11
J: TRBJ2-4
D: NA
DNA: TGCAGTGCTAGAGAGTGGCGGGAAACTGTCTTC
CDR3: CSAREWRETVF

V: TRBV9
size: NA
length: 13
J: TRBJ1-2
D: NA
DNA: TGTGCCAGCAGCACCGTAGCGGGATATGGCTACACCTTC
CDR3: CASSTVAGYGYTF

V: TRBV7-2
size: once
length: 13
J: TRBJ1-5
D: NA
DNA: TGTGCCAGCAGCTTATCGAGCAATCAGCCCCAGCATTTT
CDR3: CASSLSSNQPQHF

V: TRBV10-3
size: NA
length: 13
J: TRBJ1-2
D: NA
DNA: TGTGCCATCACTACAGGGAGAACCAATGGCTACACCTTC
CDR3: CAITTGRTNGYTF

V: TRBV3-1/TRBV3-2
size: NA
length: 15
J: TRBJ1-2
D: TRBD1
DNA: TGTGCCAGCAGCACAAGACAGGGACGTAGCTATGGCTACACCTTC
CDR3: CASSTRQGRSYGYTF

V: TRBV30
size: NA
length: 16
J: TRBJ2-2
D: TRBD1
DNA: TGTGCCTGGAGAGCCTCCGGGACAGCGAACACCGGGGAGCTGTTTTTT
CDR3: CAWRASGTANTGELFF

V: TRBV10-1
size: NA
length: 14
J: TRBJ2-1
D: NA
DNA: TGCGCCAGCAGCACCGGGACATCCTACAATGAGCAGTTCTTC
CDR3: CASSTGTSYNEQFF

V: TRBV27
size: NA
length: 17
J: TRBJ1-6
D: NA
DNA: TGTGCCAGCAGTTTTTTAACCGGCGGACAGACCGGTTCACCCCTCCACTTT
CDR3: CASSFLTGGQTGSPLHF

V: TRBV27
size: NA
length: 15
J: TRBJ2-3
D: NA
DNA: TGTGCCAGCAGTCACAGTTTACCTAGCACAGATACGCAGTATTTT
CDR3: CASSHSLPSTDTQYF

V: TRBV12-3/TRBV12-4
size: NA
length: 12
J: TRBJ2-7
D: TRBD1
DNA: TGTGCCAGCAGCCCCAGGGGGTCCGAGCAGTACTTC
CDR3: CASSPRGSEQYF

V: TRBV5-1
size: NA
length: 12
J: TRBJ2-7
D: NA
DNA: TGCGCCAGCAGCATCTCCCAGGGCGAGCAGTACTTC
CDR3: CASSISQGEQYF

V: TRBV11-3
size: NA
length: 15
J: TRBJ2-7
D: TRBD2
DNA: TGTGCCAGCAGCGCGCCGGGACTAGGCTCCTACGAGCAGTACTTC
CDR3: CASSAPGLGSYEQYF

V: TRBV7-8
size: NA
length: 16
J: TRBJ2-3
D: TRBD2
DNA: TGTGCCAGCAGCTTAGGTAGGCTAGCGGGCACAGATACGCAGTATTTT
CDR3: CASSLGRLAGTDTQYF

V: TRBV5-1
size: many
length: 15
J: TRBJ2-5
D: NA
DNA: TGCGCCAGCAGCTTGGCCTTTACGCCGGAAGAGACCCAGTACTTC
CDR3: CASSLAFTPEETQYF

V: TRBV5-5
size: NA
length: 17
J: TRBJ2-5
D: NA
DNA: TGTGCCAGCAGCTTAGAGCCTATAGGGGGTGTAGGAGAGACCCAGTACTTC
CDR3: CASSLEPIGGVGETQYF

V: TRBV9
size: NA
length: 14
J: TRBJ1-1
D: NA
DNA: TGTGCCAGCAGCGTAGAGGGGCAGTACACTGAAGCTTTCTTT
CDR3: CASSVEGQYTEAFF

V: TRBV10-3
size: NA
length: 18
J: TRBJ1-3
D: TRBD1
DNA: TGTGCCATCAACACCAGGCGATTGGACAGGGCCGCCGGAAACACCATATATTTT
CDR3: CAINTRRLDRAAGNTIYF

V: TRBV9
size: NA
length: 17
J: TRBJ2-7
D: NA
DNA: TGTGCCAGCAGCGTAGCTCTATTGCTAGGAAGCTCCTACGAGCAGTACTTC
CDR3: CASSVALLLGSSYEQYF

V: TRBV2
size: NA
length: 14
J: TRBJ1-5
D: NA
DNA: TGTGCCAGCAGTGAAGGAGGTTTTAATCAGCCCCAGCATTTT
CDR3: CASSEGGFNQPQHF

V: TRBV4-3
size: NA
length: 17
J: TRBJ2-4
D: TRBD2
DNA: TGCGCCAGCAGCCGCAGCCCAGCGGGAGGGGCCAAAAACATTCAGTACTTC
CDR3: CASSRSPAGGAKNIQYF

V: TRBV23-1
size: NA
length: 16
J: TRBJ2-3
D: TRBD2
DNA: TGCGCCAGCAGCCGGAGGGCGGGAGGGAGCACAGATACGCAGTATTTT
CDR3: CASSRRAGGSTDTQYF

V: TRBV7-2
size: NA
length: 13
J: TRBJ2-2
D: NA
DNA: TGTGCCAGCATTACCGGAGGGACCGGGGAGCTGTTTTTT
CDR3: CASITGGTGELFF

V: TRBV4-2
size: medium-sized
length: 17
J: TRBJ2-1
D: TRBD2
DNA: TGTGCCAGCAGCCAGGACTTAACTAGCGACCCCTACAATGAGCAGTTCTTC
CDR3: CASSQDLTSDPYNEQFF

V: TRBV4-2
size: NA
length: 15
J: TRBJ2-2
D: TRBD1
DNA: TGTGCCAGCAGCCAAGATGGGGACAGCACCGGGGAGCTGTTTTTT
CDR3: CASSQDGDSTGELFF

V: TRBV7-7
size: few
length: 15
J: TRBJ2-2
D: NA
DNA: TGTGCCAGCAGCTTAGACCAGTCTCGGGGCGGGGAGCTGTTTTTT
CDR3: CASSLDQSRGGELFF

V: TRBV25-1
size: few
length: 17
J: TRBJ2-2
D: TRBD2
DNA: TGTGCCAGCAGTTCACCACCGGGACTAGCGGACACCGGGGAGCTGTTTTTT
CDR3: CASSSPPGLADTGELFF

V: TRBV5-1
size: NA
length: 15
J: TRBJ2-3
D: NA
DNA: TGCGCCAGCAGCTTGGGGGCTGAAGGCACAGATACGCAGTATTTT
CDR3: CASSLGAEGTDTQYF

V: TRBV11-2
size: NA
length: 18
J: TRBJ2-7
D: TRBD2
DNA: TGTGCCAGCAGCTTTCCCCAGCTAGCGGGAGCTGAGATCTACGAGCAGTACTTC
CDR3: CASSFPQLAGAEIYEQYF

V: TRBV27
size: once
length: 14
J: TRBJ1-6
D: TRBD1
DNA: TGTGCCAGCAGCCTGACAGGGGGCTACTCACCCCTCCACTTT
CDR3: CASSLTGGYSPLHF

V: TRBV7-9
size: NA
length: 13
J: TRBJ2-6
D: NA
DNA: TGTGCCAGCAGCTTCACTGGGGCCAACGTCCTGACTTTC
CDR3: CASSFTGANVLTF

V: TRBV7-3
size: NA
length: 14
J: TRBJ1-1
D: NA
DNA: TGTGCCAGCAGCTTAACAGCGGCGAACACTGAAGCTTTCTTT
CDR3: CASSLTAANTEAFF

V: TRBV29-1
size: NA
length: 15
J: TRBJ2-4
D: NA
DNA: TGCAGCGTTCTGACACGTTCTTTAGCCAAAAACATTCAGTACTTC
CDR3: CSVLTRSLAKNIQYF

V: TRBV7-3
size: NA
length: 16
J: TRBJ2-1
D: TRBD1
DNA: TGTGCCAGCAGCCCACCTCCGGGACAGGGAAACAATGAGCAGTTCTTC
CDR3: CASSPPPGQGNNEQFF

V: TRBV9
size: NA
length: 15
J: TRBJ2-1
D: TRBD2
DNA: TGTGCCAGCAGCGTAGGGGCTAGCGGGTACAATGAGCAGTTCTTC
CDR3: CASSVGASGYNEQFF